The T cell receptor (beta chain) under discussion was sequenced for a study of T cells after posttransplantation cyclophosphamide. Study findings and constraints: TRB clonality was highly associated with recipient CMV seropositivity and reactivation. Later blood repertoires were often dominated by clones from the donor CD8+ memory compartment.

The naive gate required viable CD3+CD4+ or CD3+CD8+ cells with CCR7+CD45RA+CD45RO-CD95-CD27+CD28+ phenotype. Comment on this clone: Its target is unknown.

Data came from immunoSEQ multiplex PCR; TCRdb stores just in-frame clones and leaves some out. The sample lists roughly 20,000 clones, under 99% occurring once. V dropped 6 bases and J dropped 7 bases, with 22 bases sitting between them. In germline, CDR1 is SQVTM, CDR2 ANQGSEA. This CDR3 comprises 15 residues. Specimen: naive CD4+ T cells sorted from PBMCs. The sequence came from a man in his forties in good health, CMV-negative, and a related stem cell transplant donor. The J gene is TRBJ1-5, the V gene TRBV29-1, with D possibly matching TRBD1 (6 bases). Here the CDR3 reads CSVATAQGPGQPQHF. The DNA for the CDR3 is TGCAGCGTCGCCACGGCACAGGGCCCGGGGCAGCCCCAGCATTTT.